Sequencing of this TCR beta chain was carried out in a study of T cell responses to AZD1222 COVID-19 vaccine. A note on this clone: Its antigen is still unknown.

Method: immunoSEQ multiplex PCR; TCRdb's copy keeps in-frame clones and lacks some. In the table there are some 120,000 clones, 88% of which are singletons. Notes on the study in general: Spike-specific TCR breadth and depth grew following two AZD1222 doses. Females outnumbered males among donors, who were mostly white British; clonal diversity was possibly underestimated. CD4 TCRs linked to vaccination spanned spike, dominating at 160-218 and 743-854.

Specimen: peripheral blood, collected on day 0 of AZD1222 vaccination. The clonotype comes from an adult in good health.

The CDR3 nucleotides read TGTGCCAGCAGTCCGCATACAGGGCGCGGCAATCAGCCCCAGCATTTT. Translated, it gives CASSPHTGRGNQPQHF. The chain uses TRBV28 and TRBJ1-5, with TRBD1 as a possible D gene (6 bases). This CDR3 contains 16 residues. The germline V and J ends were trimmed by 5 bases and 2 bases, with 16 bases remaining between them. In germline, CDR1 is MDHEN, CDR2 SYDVKM.